This T cell receptor (beta chain) appears in the sequencing data of a study of shared clonotypes between healthy human individuals. CDR3 size: 13 residues. Germline CDR1 MNHNS, CDR2 SASEGT. With 7 bases removed from V and 4 bases from J, the gap between germline ends came to 11 bases. CD45RO+ cells joined CCR7-negative CD45RA+ TemRA cells to form CD8 memory. Original processing notes: Junction-only sequences without quality scores came from ImmunoSEQ, so filtering differed. The method was immunoSEQ multiplex PCR; TCRdb's version includes in-frame clones alone and lacks a portion of them. Clone size and V and J calls were adopted from that table, with D and trimming inferred from the DNA. The sample shows about 690,000 clones, around 90% of them seen only once.

The TCR sequence derives from a man aged 18 to 29 in good health. Some clones in this sample may be carry-over from other donors' samples. The sample was memory CD8+ T cells from PBMCs. Subset meaning: CD45RO+ cells pooled with CCR7-negative TemRA cells. V gene TRBV6-1 combines with J gene TRBJ1-5, with TRBD1 as a possible D gene (6 bases). As DNA, the CDR3 is TGTGCCAGCATCCTACAGGGTAATCAGCCCCAGCATTTT. Translating gives CASILQGNQPQHF.